Listed below are T cell receptor beta chains from one sample, sequenced in a study of T cells in Graves' hyperthyroidism and ophthalmopathy. One entry per CDR3 protein results from TCRdb running MiXCR on the multiplex PCR reads. The sample contains roughly 350,000 distinct CDR3 sequences, more than 14% of which appear only once. The sample comprised blood. The receptors were sampled from a woman aged 25 to 45 with Graves' ophthalmopathy. The CDR3 runs from the conserved cysteine through the conserved F or W. The D gene is left open where the match is weak. The size entry is marked missing in some rows and otherwise reads once, few, many or a size class.

abundance | j_gene | d_gene | v_gene | CDR3nt | CDR3aa
- | TRBJ2-5 | TRBD2 | TRBV7-3 | TGTGCCAGCAGCCCATTGCGGGGGGGGGTCGAAGGAGAGACCCAGTACTTC | CASSPLRGGVEGETQYF
- | TRBJ2-7 | TRBD1 | TRBV27 | TGTGCCAGCAGTTTAGAACAGGGGACCCACGAGCAGTACTTC | CASSLEQGTHEQYF
many | TRBJ2-3 | TRBD2 | TRBV5-1 | TGCGCCAGCAGCTCCGGACTAGCGGGGGCCACAGATACGCAGTATTTT | CASSSGLAGATDTQYF
few | TRBJ1-1 | - | TRBV3-1 | TGTGCCAGCAGCCAAGTGGGGCAGGACACTGAAGCTTTCTTT | CASSQVGQDTEAFF
many | TRBJ1-4 | - | TRBV28 | TGTGCCAGCGAGGACGCTAATGAAAAACTGTTTTTT | CASEDANEKLFF
many | TRBJ2-3 | - | TRBV27 | TGTGCCAGCAGTTTGTTTGGAGATACGCAGTATTTT | CASSLFGDTQYF
- | TRBJ1-1 | - | TRBV11-2 | TGTGCCAGCAGCCAGGGGCGTTTTGCTTTCTTT | CASSQGRFAFF
many | TRBJ1-1 | - | TRBV14 | TGTGCCAGCAGCCAAGATGACCTCGGTCGGGGCACTGAAGCTTTCTTT | CASSQDDLGRGTEAFF
many | TRBJ2-5 | - | TRBV6-2/TRBV6-3 | TGTGCCAGCACCACAAAGGATAGGGCTACGACGGGGGAGACCCAGTACTTC | CASTTKDRATTGETQYF
- | TRBJ2-7 | - | TRBV4-2 | TGTGCCAGCAGCCCCAAAGGGGTTCAAGACGAGCAGTACTTC | CASSPKGVQDEQYF
many | TRBJ1-5 | TRBD1 | TRBV2 | TGTGCCAGCAGGGAGACAGGGGCCAATCAGCCCCAGCATTTT | CASRETGANQPQHF
many | TRBJ1-1 | - | TRBV18 | TGTGCCAGCTCCCCGGGCACGAACACTGAAGCTTTCTTT | CASSPGTNTEAFF
many | TRBJ2-1 | TRBD1 | TRBV7-3 | TGTGCCAGCAGCTCGGGACAGGGTTCTAGCAATGAGCAGTTCTTC | CASSSGQGSSNEQFF
many | TRBJ1-6 | - | TRBV27 | TGTGCCAGCGGCCCCTTAAGGGATTCACCCCTCCACTTT | CASGPLRDSPLHF
many | TRBJ2-4 | - | TRBV12-5 | TGTGCTAGTGGTTTGGTAGTTCTGGGGAGTTACAAAAACATTCAGTACTTC | CASGLVVLGSYKNIQYF
many | TRBJ2-2 | - | TRBV2 | TGTGCCAGCAGTTCCTTTAATTACGGGACGGGCACCGGGGAGCTGTTTTTT | CASSSFNYGTGTGELFF
- | TRBJ2-3 | TRBD2 | TRBV11-2 | TGTGCCAGCAGCTTAGGGCGGGGGGCAAGCACAGATACGCAGTATTTT | CASSLGRGASTDTQYF
many | TRBJ2-1 | TRBD1 | TRBV6-1 | TGTGCCAGCAATTTAACGCCGGGACAGGGGCGTAGGGAGCAGTTCTTC | CASNLTPGQGRREQFF
few | TRBJ2-3 | - | TRBV19 | TGTGCCAGTAGAAGTACAGCCACAGATACGCAGTATTTT | CASRSTATDTQYF
few | TRBJ1-1 | - | TRBV6-5 | TGTGCCAGCAGTTACTCGGTCAGGGAGTTCACTGAAGCTTTCTTT | CASSYSVREFTEAFF
- | TRBJ1-1 | TRBD1 | TRBV2 | TGTGCCAGCAGTGAAGTCGGAGTTGGTTGGACAGGGCGGGAAGCTTTCTTT | CASSEVGVGWTGREAFF
many | TRBJ1-5 | - | TRBV30 | TGTGCCTGGAGTGGACAGCATAATCAGCCCCAGCATTTT | CAWSGQHNQPQHF
many | TRBJ2-3 | TRBD2 | TRBV12-3/TRBV12-4 | TGTGCCAGCAGCGAACTAGCGCACGCAGATACGCAGTATTTT | CASSELAHADTQYF
- | TRBJ2-2 | TRBD1 | TRBV12-3/TRBV12-4 | TGTGCCAGCAGTCCCTTAGACAGGGTGAACACCGGGGAGCTGTTTTTT | CASSPLDRVNTGELFF